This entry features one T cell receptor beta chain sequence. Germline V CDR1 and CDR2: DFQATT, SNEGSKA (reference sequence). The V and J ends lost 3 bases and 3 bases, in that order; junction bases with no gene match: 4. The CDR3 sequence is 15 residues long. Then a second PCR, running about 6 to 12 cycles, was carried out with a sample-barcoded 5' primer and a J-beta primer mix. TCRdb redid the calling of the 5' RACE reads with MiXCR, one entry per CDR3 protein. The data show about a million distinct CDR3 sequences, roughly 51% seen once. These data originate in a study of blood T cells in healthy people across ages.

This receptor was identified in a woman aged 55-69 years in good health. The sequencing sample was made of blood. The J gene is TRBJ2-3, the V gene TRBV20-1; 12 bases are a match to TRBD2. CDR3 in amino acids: CSASLTSGRTDTQYF. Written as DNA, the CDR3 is TGCAGTGCTAGCCTGACTAGCGGGAGAACAGATACGCAGTATTTT.